The 26 T cell receptor beta chains below were found in one sample sequenced in a study of blood T cell repertoires in COVID-19. Assay used: immunoSEQ multiplex PCR; TCRdb lists only in-frame clones, some missing. The table records some 500,000 clones, roughly 89% of them present only once. Sequenced material: peripheral blood. All receptors come from a woman aged 50 to 60 with COVID-19, enrolled during active disease.

The chain combines TRBV11-1 with TRBJ2-7; TRBD2 aligns across 13 bases. Unmatched junction bases numbered 3, after V lost 4 bases and J lost 3 bases. The germline CDR1 and CDR2 sequences are SGHAT and FQDESV (reference sequence). This CDR3 spans 15 amino acids. In DNA form, the CDR3 reads TGTGCCAGCAGCTATGGACTAGCGGGGGTCTACGAGCAGTACTTC. It specifies CASSYGLAGVYEQYF.

The genes are TRBV20-1 and TRBJ1-1, with D possibly matching TRBD1 (6 bases). The germline V gene has CDR1 DFQATT and CDR2 SNEGSKA (reference sequence). CDR3 length: 14 residues. V lost 3 bases, J lost 1 base, and 12 bases lay in between. CDR3 sequence reads: CSASGGGQNTEAFF. The CDR3 DNA reads as TGCAGTGCTAGTGGGGGGGGGCAGAACACTGAAGCTTTCTTT.

The chain has TRBV12-5 and TRBJ2-5; 9 nucleotides agree with TRBD2. The trim removed 1 base at V and 3 bases at J, leaving 3 bases unmatched. CDR1 is LGHNT, CDR2 FRNRAP, per germline. The length of the CDR3 is 15 residues. The CDR3 region has the DNA TGTGCTAGTGGTTTGGGGCGGGAGGGGGAAGAGACCCAGTACTTC. It translates to CASGLGREGEETQYF. Full variable domain (remainder filled in from reference TRBV12-5 and TRBJ2-5): DARVTQTPRHKVTEMGQEVTMRCQPILGHNTVFWYRQTMMQGLELLAYFRNRAPLDDSGMPKDRFSAEMPDATLATLKIQPSEPRDSAVYFCASGLGREGEETQYFGPGTRLLVL.

In this sample, this clone turned up a few times. V gene TRBV10-3 combines with J gene TRBJ1-2; 8 nucleotides line up with TRBD1. J gave up 2 bases and V 6 bases, and 2 bases lay outside the gene matches. CDR1 is ENHRY, CDR2 SYGVKD, per germline. The CDR3 consists of 13 residues. The CDR3 coding sequence is TGTGCCATCAGCGACAGGGGAAACTATGGCTACACCTTC. Translated, it gives CAISDRGNYGYTF.

The chain couples TRBV9 to TRBJ1-5, with 7 bases identical to TRBD1. Per the germline V gene, CDR1 is SGDLS and CDR2 is YYNGEE. The CDR3 loop spans 14 amino acids. V lost 4 bases to trimming and J lost 3 bases; unmatched junction nucleotides: 4. In nucleotides, the CDR3 is TGTGCCAGCAGCAGGGGGACAGTCAATCAGCCCCAGCATTTT. This gives the protein CASSRGTVNQPQHF.

V and J are TRBV7-2 and TRBJ2-2, with D possibly TRBD1 on 5 matching bases. Germline V gives CDR1 SGHTA, CDR2 FQGNSA. This CDR3 is built from 15 residues. Between the trimmed V and J ends, which lost 4 bases and 2 bases, there was a span of 11 bases. The CDR3: CASSWPTVNTGELFF. CDR3 DNA sequence: TGTGCCAGCAGCTGGCCGACAGTTAACACCGGGGAGCTGTTTTTT. Full variable domain (missing parts from reference TRBV7-2 and TRBJ2-2): GAGVSQSPSNKVTEKGKDVELRCDPISGHTALYWYRQSLGQGLEFLIYFQGNSAPDKSGLPSDRFSAERTGGSVSTLTIQRTQQEDSAVYLCASSWPTVNTGELFFGEGSRLTVL.

V gene TRBV18 combines with J gene TRBJ2-7; D is uncertain. The CDR3 is made up of 14 amino acids. The V gene lost 2 bases and the J gene lost 1 base, with 9 bases spanning the gap. The germline CDR1 and CDR2 sequences are KGHSH and LQKENI. CDR3 region: CASSPREESYEQYF. Written as DNA, the CDR3 is TGTGCCAGCTCACCAAGAGAGGAGTCCTACGAGCAGTACTTC.

V and J are TRBV29-1 and TRBJ1-2; D call uncertain. The germline V gene encodes CDR1 SQVTM and CDR2 ANQGSEA. V was shortened by 4 bases and J by 4 bases, with 10 bases between the two germline ends. The CDR3 is 12 amino acids. CDR3 nucleotide sequence: TGCAGCGTTGTAATGGCCTCCTATGGCTACACCTTC. Translating gives CSVVMASYGYTF.

This clone was observed a handful of times. The chain is built from TRBV6-6 and TRBJ1-5; D unresolved. Trimming left V 2 bases short and J 5 bases short, with 10 bases between. CDR1 and CDR2 from the germline V gene are MNHNY and SVGAGI (reference sequence). This CDR3 has 14 residues. CDR3 sequence (DNA): TGTGCCAGCAGTTACGTCACCCCGGATCAGCCCCAGCATTTT. Translating it yields CASSYVTPDQPQHF.

This clone was found many times. The J gene is TRBJ1-2, the V gene TRBV30; 7 bases match TRBD1. This CDR3 has 12 amino acids. V gave up 4 bases and J gave up 7 bases; unmatched junction bases: 6. Looked up from germline, CDR1 is GTSNPN and CDR2 is SVGIG (reference sequence). The CDR3 DNA reads TGTGCCTGGAACCAGGGGGTGGGTGGCTACACCTTC. It specifies CAWNQGVGGYTF.

The chain links TRBV5-1 to TRBJ2-7, with TRBD1 identical over 8 bases. CDR3 length: 14 amino acids. With 4 bases clipped from V and 5 bases from J, the junction kept 8 bases outside the gene matches. The germline gives CDR1 SGHRS, CDR2 YFSETQ. Here the CDR3 DNA reads TGCGCCAGCAGCCCGATGACAGGGGAGGACGAGCAGTACTTC. Translated, it gives CASSPMTGEDEQYF.

V and J are TRBV25-1 and TRBJ2-7, with D possibly being TRBD2 (6 bases). The V gene's germline CDR1 is MGHDK and CDR2 SYGVNS. Trimming stripped 4 bases from V and 6 bases from J, with 7 bases between. The CDR3 totals 11 residues. The CDR3 spells CASSAGVEQYF. CDR3 nucleotide sequence: TGTGCCAGCAGTGCGGGGGTCGAGCAGTACTTC.

The rearrangement uses TRBV30 and TRBJ1-1, with D maybe TRBD1 (5 bases). Germline V gives CDR1 GTSNPN, CDR2 SVGIG (reference sequence). This CDR3 region has 14 residues. Deletions cut 2 bases from V and 5 bases from J, with 15 bases between. In nucleotides, the CDR3 is TGTGCCTGGAGTTCCCAAGGGGCGTATACTGAAGCTTTCTTT. It specifies CAWSSQGAYTEAFF. Filled out from reference TRBV30 and TRBJ1-1, the complete variable domain reads SQTIHQWPATLVQPVGSPLSLECTVEGTSNPNLYWYRQAAGRGLQLLFYSVGIGQISSEVPQNLSASRPQDRQFILSSKKLLLSDSGFYLCAWSSQGAYTEAFFGQGTRLTVV.

This rearrangement joins TRBV24-1 to TRBJ2-3, with a tentative D call TRBD1 (5 bases). The CDR3 contains 14 residues. Germline CDR1 is KGHDR and CDR2 is SFDVKD. The V end was cut by 3 bases, the J end by 5 bases, with 11 bases between. In nucleotides, the CDR3 is TGTGCCACCAGTGATGCCCATAGGGGAGATACGCAGTATTTT. Translation: CATSDAHRGDTQYF.

This chain joins TRBV18 and TRBJ1-1; TRBD1 matches 7 bases. Germline CDR1 reads KGHSH; CDR2 reads LQKENI. Trimming removed 3 bases from V and 4 bases from J; junction bases left unmatched: 8. This CDR3 has 15 amino acids. The DNA for the CDR3 is TGTGCCAGCTCACCTCCACTTAGACAGGGCACTGAAGCTTTCTTT. Its translation is CASSPPLRQGTEAFF.

This sequence joins TRBV5-5 and TRBJ1-1; TRBD1 aligns across 7 bases. The trim removed 4 bases at V and 5 bases at J, leaving 14 bases unmatched. Germline assignment: CDR1 SGHKS and CDR2 YYEKEE (reference sequence). The CDR3 loop spans 16 amino acids. In DNA form, the CDR3 reads TGTGCCAGCAGCCGTAACATATTAAGGGGACAGACTGAAGCTTTCTTT. Translating gives CASSRNILRGQTEAFF.

The chain recombines TRBV10-2 with TRBJ1-6; a weak D match, TRBD1 (5 bases). This CDR3 spans 13 amino acids. Trimming shortened V by 6 bases and J by 4 bases, and 7 bases separated the two germline ends. The germline V gene encodes CDR1 WSHSY and CDR2 SAAADI. Here the CDR3 reads CASRGGYNSPLHF. The CDR3 DNA follows: TGCGCCAGCAGGGGGGGGTATAATTCACCCCTCCACTTT.

V is TRBV9 and J is TRBJ1-1; no firm D call. Trimming shortened V by 2 bases and J by 4 bases, and 18 bases separated the two germline ends. The length of the CDR3 is 16 residues. Germline V gene sequence: CDR1 SGDLS, CDR2 YYNGEE. The CDR3 loop reads CASSVPPHGVGTEAFF. The DNA of the CDR3 is TGTGCCAGCAGCGTGCCTCCTCACGGGGTGGGCACTGAAGCTTTCTTT.

This chain joins TRBV29-1 and TRBJ1-1; no reliable D call. CDR3 length: 12 residues. Trimming shortened V by 4 bases and J by 2 bases, and 8 bases separated the two germline ends. CDR1 and CDR2 from the germline V gene are SQVTM and ANQGSEA. Here the CDR3 reads CSVGPRNTEAFF. In DNA form, the CDR3 reads TGCAGCGTTGGTCCCAGAAACACTGAAGCTTTCTTT.

The rearrangement links TRBV7-9 to TRBJ1-1; 8 bases map to TRBD1. J was trimmed by 1 base and V by 5 bases; bases with no gene match: 9. Germline V gene sequence: CDR1 SEHNR, CDR2 FQNEAQ (reference sequence). This CDR3 has 16 residues. The CDR3 nucleotides read TGTGCCAGCAGCCTTTTGATGGACAGGGCGAACACTGAAGCTTTCTTT. Translated: CASSLLMDRANTEAFF.

The rearrangement joins TRBV5-6 to TRBJ1-2; TRBD1 agrees at 7 bases. The J segment lost 0 bases and the V segment lost 4 bases, leaving 9 bases of the junction unmatched. Germline V gives CDR1 SGHDT, CDR2 YYEEEE. The CDR3 is 16 residues long. The CDR3 loop is CASSLTDRVSNYGYTF. CDR3 DNA sequence: TGTGCCAGCAGCCTTACAGACAGGGTGTCTAACTATGGCTACACCTTC.

The count of this clone is one. The chain uses TRBV6-5 and TRBJ1-5; a weak D match, TRBD1 (5 bases). This CDR3 has 13 amino acids. The V and J ends lost 5 bases and 5 bases respectively, with 10 bases between them. The germline CDR1 and CDR2 sequences are MNHEY and SVGAGI. The CDR3 DNA reads as TGTGCCAGCAGTCAGGAAGGGGATCAGCCCCAGCATTTT. The encoded protein is CASSQEGDQPQHF.

This chain links TRBV6-5 with TRBJ2-7; D call uncertain. The V gene lost 2 bases and the J gene lost 2 bases, with 7 bases spanning the gap. The CDR3 contains 13 residues. Germline V gene data show CDR1 as MNHEY and CDR2 as SVGAGI. DNA for the CDR3: TGTGCCAGCAGTTACGAACTCACCTACGAGCAGTACTTC. Protein sequence: CASSYELTYEQYF.

This rearrangement joins TRBV7-9 to TRBJ2-2; the match to TRBD1 covers 8 bases. CDR1 is SEHNR and CDR2 is FQNEAQ in the germline V gene (reference sequence). This CDR3 has 16 amino acids. V shed 4 bases and J 6 bases; nucleotides not matched to a gene: 10. CDR3 DNA sequence: TGTGCCAGCAGCTCTACCCGGGACAGGCACTCCGGGGAGCTGTTTTTT. Amino acid sequence: CASSSTRDRHSGELFF.

The chain carries TRBV12-2 and TRBJ1-6; the table's D gene call, TRBD1, was not cross checked with the DNA. TRBV12-2 is an annotated pseudogene. This CDR3 has 16 residues. The CDR3 DNA reads as TGTGCAAGTCGCTTACGTACAGGGATGGGCAATTCACCCCTCCACTTT. Its translation: CASRLRTGMGNSPLHF.

V and J are TRBV5-4 and TRBJ1-1, with unresolved D. V lost 0 bases, J lost 1 base, and 7 bases lay in between. The CDR3 totals 14 residues. In germline, CDR1 is SGHNT, CDR2 YYREEE (reference sequence). CDR3 nucleotides: TGTGCCAGCAGCTTGGATCCAGAGAACACTGAAGCTTTCTTT. This codes for CASSLDPENTEAFF.